These 29 T cell receptor beta chains share one sample of origin, sequenced in a study of OX40 agonist ivuxolimab in advanced cancers. Generated by immunoSEQ multiplex PCR, the TCRdb table keeps only in-frame clones and is missing some. Of some 13,000 clones listed, approximately 95% are singletons. The sample was CD4+ or CD8+ T cells sorted from blood, taken in a trial of the OX40 agonist ivuxolimab. Receptor source: an adult with an advanced solid tumor such as melanoma, head and neck, liver or kidney cancer.

The chain carries TRBV9 and TRBJ2-1; D is undetermined. The CDR3 runs 16 residues. The V end lost 6 bases, the J end lost 0 bases, and 16 bases lay between the germline ends. The germline V gene has CDR1 SGDLS and CDR2 YYNGEE. In DNA, the CDR3 is TGTGCCAGCACCTCATTTATTATGAGCTCCTACAATGAGCAGTTCTTC. Amino acids: CASTSFIMSSYNEQFF.

The chain couples TRBV5-4 to TRBJ2-7, with 7 bases fitting TRBD1. Germline V gene data show CDR1 as SGHNT and CDR2 as YYREEE (reference sequence). V was pared by 1 base and J by 4 bases, with 5 bases of the junction left unmatched. The CDR3 has 14 amino acids. The CDR3 here is CASSLWDSKYEQYF. In DNA, the CDR3 is TGTGCCAGCAGCTTGTGGGACAGCAAGTACGAGCAGTACTTC. The complete variable domain, with remaining parts taken from reference TRBV5-4 and TRBJ2-7, reads ETGVTQSPTHLIKTRGQQVTLRCSSQSGHNTVSWYQQALGQGPQFIFQYYREEENGRGNFPPRFSGLQFPNYSSELNVNALELDDSALYLCASSLWDSKYEQYFGPGTRLTVT.

The genes are TRBV13 and TRBJ2-7, with TRBD2 as a possible D gene (5 bases). This CDR3 has 14 residues. Trimming shortened V by 3 bases and J by 4 bases, and 13 bases separated the two germline ends. Germline values: CDR1 PRHDT, CDR2 FYEKMQ (reference sequence). Here the CDR3 DNA reads TGTGCCAGCAGCTTTCCCGGATCGGGGTACGAGCAGTACTTC. As protein: CASSFPGSGYEQYF.

The genes are TRBV14 and TRBJ2-2, with D maybe TRBD2 (5 bases). The CDR3 totals 13 residues. Trimming left V 4 bases short and J 6 bases short, with 9 bases between. The germline V gene has CDR1 SGHDN and CDR2 FVKESK. CDR3 in amino acids: CASSREPAGELFF. In DNA, the CDR3 is TGTGCCAGCAGCCGGGAGCCGGCCGGGGAGCTGTTTTTT.

The chain has TRBV28 and TRBJ2-2; D not certain. V shed 4 bases and J shed 5 bases, with 5 bases lying between them. The germline V gene encodes CDR1 MDHEN and CDR2 SYDVKM. The CDR3 totals 12 residues. CDR3 nucleotide sequence: TGTGCCAGCAGTTGGGGTACCGGGGAGCTGTTTTTT. Translated: CASSWGTGELFF.

This chain connects TRBV14 to TRBJ2-1; D is unclear. Germline assignment: CDR1 SGHDN and CDR2 FVKESK. This CDR3 comprises 16 residues. Trimming cost V 6 bases and J 0 bases, with 15 bases left between them. The CDR3 sequence: CASSLTERNSYNEQFF. The CDR3 coding sequence is TGTGCCAGCAGTCTAACGGAGCGTAACTCCTACAATGAGCAGTTCTTC.

The V gene is TRBV11-2, the J gene TRBJ1-3; TRBD1 is a possible D gene (6 bases). The CDR3 totals 18 residues. Germline loops: CDR1 SGHAT, CDR2 FQNNGV. With 4 bases removed from V and 0 bases from J, the gap between germline ends came to 19 bases. The CDR3 loop is CASSSMGQEDHSGNTIYF. The CDR3 DNA sequence: TGTGCCAGCAGCTCTATGGGACAAGAAGATCACTCTGGAAACACCATATATTTT.

The V and J genes are TRBV11-2 and TRBJ1-3; D remains ambiguous. The V gene's germline CDR1 is SGHAT and CDR2 FQNNGV. V was pared by 2 bases and J by 0 bases, with 11 bases between. The CDR3 has 16 residues. CDR3 nucleotides: TGTGCCAGCAGCTTAAGAGGGTTGGGCTCTGGAAACACCATATATTTT. Its translation is CASSLRGLGSGNTIYF. Filled out from reference TRBV11-2 and TRBJ1-3, the complete variable domain reads EAGVAQSPRYKIIEKRQSVAFWCNPISGHATLYWYQQILGQGPKLLIQFQNNGVVDDSQLPKDRFSAERLKGVDSTLKIQPAKLEDSAVYLCASSLRGLGSGNTIYFGEGSWLTVV.

The chain is built from TRBV4-1 and TRBJ2-7; D remains unclear. CDR1 is MGHRA, CDR2 YSYEKL, per germline. This CDR3 contains 17 residues. V lost 1 base and J lost 3, with 19 bases in between. The CDR3 loop reads CASSQAIPYDNGYEQYF. The CDR3 bases are TGCGCCAGCAGCCAAGCAATCCCGTACGACAACGGCTACGAGCAGTACTTC.

J is TRBJ2-1 and V is TRBV10-3; D may correspond to TRBD1 or TRBD2 (5 bases each). Between the trimmed V and J ends, which lost 4 bases and 5 bases, there was a span of 12 bases. CDR3 size: 14 residues. Germline V gives CDR1 ENHRY, CDR2 SYGVKD. CDR3 sequence: CAISGTQGDNEQFF. DNA of the CDR3: TGTGCCATCAGTGGGACCCAGGGAGACAATGAGCAGTTCTTC.

The V and J genes are TRBV7-9 and TRBJ2-7; either TRBD1 or TRBD2 may supply D (6 bases each). Trimming removed 1 base at V and 6 bases at J, with 19 bases between. This CDR3 spans 16 amino acids. Germline V gene sequence: CDR1 SEHNR, CDR2 FQNEAQ (reference sequence). DNA of the CDR3: TGTGCCAGCAGCTTAGTCCCTAGCACGGGGGCTGGCGAGCAGTACTTC. Residues: CASSLVPSTGAGEQYF.

This chain uses TRBV11-2 with TRBJ2-7; 9 bases agree with TRBD2. With 3 bases clipped from V and 3 bases from J, the junction kept 6 bases outside the gene matches. CDR3 length equals 15 residues. In germline, CDR1 is SGHAT, CDR2 FQNNGV. The CDR3 protein is CASSFSSGVSYEQYF. DNA of the CDR3: TGTGCCAGCAGCTTCTCTAGCGGGGTGAGCTACGAGCAGTACTTC.

A word on this clone: The DNA is omitted, as the CDR3 cannot be located on it reliably, and the CDR3 follows TCRdb's listing. This chain links TRBV20-1 with TRBJ2-7. The CDR3 is 11 residues long, counting both termini. Germline V lookup: CDR1 DFQATT, CDR2 SNEGSKA (reference sequence). CDR3 residues: CSSSDLYEQYF.

The V gene is TRBV19, the J gene TRBJ1-1; no clear D. CDR3 length: 12 residues. The V end lost 3 bases, the J end lost 8 bases, and 10 bases lay between the germline ends. CDR1 LNHDA and CDR2 SQIVND come from the germline V gene (reference sequence). In DNA, the CDR3 is TGTGCCAGTAGTATGGACTTGGTGGAAGCTTTCTTT. This gives the protein CASSMDLVEAFF. Based on the CDR3 plus reference TRBV19 and TRBJ1-1, the full variable domain is DGGITQSPKYLFRKEGQNVTLSCEQNLNHDAMYWYRQDPGQGLRLIYYSQIVNDFQKGDIAEGYSVSREKKESFPLTVTSAQKNPTAFYLCASSMDLVEAFFGQGTRLTVV.

The V gene is TRBV6-5, the J gene TRBJ2-1; D is possibly TRBD1 or TRBD2 (5 bases each). Germline V lookup: CDR1 MNHEY, CDR2 SVGAGI. V was shortened by 0 bases and J by 9 bases, with 15 bases between the two germline ends. The CDR3 is 15 amino acids. The CDR3 DNA is TGTGCCAGCAGTTACTCCCAGGGAGTGTTAGGTGAGCAGTTCTTC. It specifies CASSYSQGVLGEQFF.

The CDR3 loop is CASSPTGNTEAFF. CDR3 in DNA: TGTGCCAGCAGCCCGACAGGGAACACTGAAGCTTTCTTT. The chain uses TRBV11-2 and TRBJ1-1; tentative D call: TRBD1 (6 bases). Trimming removed 5 bases at V and 1 base at J, with 8 bases between. Germline CDR1 SGHAT, CDR2 FQNNGV. The CDR3 is 13 residues long.

This sequence joins TRBV4-3 and TRBJ2-7, with a weak D call TRBD2 (5 bases). This CDR3 is 15 amino acids long. Germline loops: CDR1 LGHNA, CDR2 YSLEER. V was shortened by 1 base and J by 7 bases, with 17 bases between the two germline ends. The CDR3 region has the DNA TGCGCCAGCAGCCAAGCAGCGGACTCCGTCCGGGAGCAGTACTTC. Translating it yields CASSQAADSVREQYF.

V is TRBV6-6 and J is TRBJ2-2; 10 bases map to TRBD1. CDR3 length: 14 amino acids. Germline V gene data show CDR1 as MNHNY and CDR2 as SVGAGI (reference sequence). V shed 6 bases and J 5 bases; nucleotides not matched to a gene: 3. Written as DNA, the CDR3 is TGTGCCAGCAGGACAGGGGGCGCGACCGGGGAGCTGTTTTTT. Translated, it gives CASRTGGATGELFF.

This sequence joins TRBV9 and TRBJ2-1; 8 positions agree with TRBD1. The CDR3 has 13 residues. J was trimmed by 10 bases and V by 4 bases; bases with no gene match: 7. Germline V gene sequence: CDR1 SGDLS, CDR2 YYNGEE. In DNA, the CDR3 is TGTGCCAGCAGCAGAGGACAGGGTTGGGAGCAGTTCTTC. It specifies CASSRGQGWEQFF.

The rearrangement uses TRBV27 and TRBJ2-1; weak D call: TRBD2 (6 bases). The CDR3 contains 15 residues. V gave up 2 bases and J gave up 2 bases, with 10 bases separating them. Germline V lookup: CDR1 MNHEY, CDR2 SMNVEV (reference sequence). CDR3 sequence (DNA): TGTGCCAGCAGTTTAGGGGACTTCGCCTACAATGAGCAGTTCTTC. Translation: CASSLGDFAYNEQFF.

In its sample, this clone was seen once. This chain connects TRBV7-9 to TRBJ2-2; D might be TRBD1 (6 bases). This CDR3 has 13 amino acids. CDR1 SEHNR and CDR2 FQNEAQ come from the germline V gene (reference sequence). The ends were cut back, 10 bases at V and 1 base at J, with 10 bases in the middle. CDR3 nucleotide sequence: TGTGCCAACGACAGGTTGAACACCGGGGAGCTGTTTTTT. It specifies CANDRLNTGELFF.

The chain employs TRBV9 and TRBJ2-1; 11 positions match TRBD2. With 0 bases clipped from V and 8 bases from J, the junction kept 4 bases outside the gene matches. Per the germline V gene, CDR1 is SGDLS and CDR2 is YYNGEE. The CDR3 loop spans 15 amino acids. The CDR3 loop reads CASSVVSGGADEQFF. As DNA, the CDR3 is TGTGCCAGCAGCGTAGTTAGCGGGGGGGCGGATGAGCAGTTCTTC.

The gene calls are TRBV7-9 and TRBJ1-4, with D possibly being TRBD1 (6 bases). The germline V and J ends were trimmed by 4 bases and 5 bases, with 14 bases remaining between them. CDR1 is SEHNR and CDR2 is FQNEAQ in the germline V gene (reference sequence). The CDR3 has 15 residues. CDR3 coding DNA: TGTGCCAGCAGCTACCCGGGACACAAGAATGAAAAACTGTTTTTT. Residues: CASSYPGHKNEKLFF.

V gene TRBV27 combines with J gene TRBJ2-7; 12 bases align to TRBD2. The CDR3 runs to 15 residues. The germline V gene encodes CDR1 MNHEY and CDR2 SMNVEV (reference sequence). The CDR3 spells CATRLAGALSYEQYF. DNA of the CDR3: TGTGCGACACGACTAGCGGGGGCCCTCTCCTACGAGCAGTACTTC.

The V call is TRBV23-1, the J call TRBJ1-1; maybe TRBD1 (6 bases). TRBV23-1 is labeled an ORF, and its function is uncertain. The CDR3 has 16 amino acids. V was trimmed by 3 bases and J by 3 bases, leaving 17 bases between them. CDR3 coding DNA: TGCGCCAGCAGTCACCGGGGGCCCCGGGGGCACACTGAAGCTTTCTTT. Its translation: CASSHRGPRGHTEAFF.

The chain carries TRBV6-5 and TRBJ2-7; TRBD2 might be the D (6 bases). Germline values: CDR1 MNHEY, CDR2 SVGAGI. Trimming took off 2 bases at V and 4 bases at J, with 15 bases between the two ends. The CDR3 covers 15 residues. The CDR3 region is CASSYTSLAEYEQYF. DNA for the CDR3: TGTGCCAGCAGTTACACGAGTTTAGCGGAGTACGAGCAGTACTTC.

V and J are TRBV27 and TRBJ2-3; 15 positions agree with TRBD2. The length of the CDR3 is 18 residues. J gave up 3 bases and V 2 bases, and 6 bases lay outside the gene matches. Germline values: CDR1 MNHEY, CDR2 SMNVEV (reference sequence). The CDR3 DNA follows: TGTGCCAGCAGTTTACTTCCCGGGACTAGCGGGGGGACAGATACGCAGTATTTT. It translates to CASSLLPGTSGGTDTQYF.

This chain connects TRBV11-2 to TRBJ2-7; D perhaps matches TRBD1 (6 bases). CDR3 length: 17 residues. Germline CDR1 SGHAT, CDR2 FQNNGV. V was pared by 0 bases and J by 0 bases, with 15 bases between. CDR3 sequence (DNA): TGTGCCAGCAGCTTAGATGGGCTCGGCAGGGGCTCCTACGAGCAGTACTTC. Its translation is CASSLDGLGRGSYEQYF.

The chain is built from TRBV9 and TRBJ1-2, with a tentative D call TRBD1 (6 bases). The CDR3 covers 14 residues. V was cut by 0 bases and J by 8 bases, with 14 bases left in between. Per the germline V gene, CDR1 is SGDLS and CDR2 is YYNGEE. CDR3 protein: CASSVASAGAGYTF. The DNA for the CDR3 is TGTGCCAGCAGCGTAGCTTCGGCAGGGGCAGGCTACACCTTC.